This T cell receptor beta chain was captured in a study of control samples from healthy donors and cancer patients. CDR1 and CDR2 (germline): LGHNA, YNFKEQ. CDR3 length: 17 amino acids. Trimming removed 4 bases at V and 0 bases at J, with 18 bases between. Libraries were prepared by immunoSEQ multiplex PCR; TCRdb keeps only in-frame clonotypes and omits some of them. The sample yields over 100,000 clones, about 90% seen once. This clone came up once. The identical CDR3 is also encoded by other nucleotide sequences in the sample. Sequences were obtained from blood. This TCR was recovered from a woman aged 18-29 years in good health. The V gene is TRBV4-2, the J gene TRBJ1-2; D not resolved. The CDR3 loop is CASSPGGSSKANYGYTF. CDR3 coding DNA: TGTGCCAGCAGCCCGGGCGGCAGCAGCAAAGCTAACTATGGCTACACCTTC.